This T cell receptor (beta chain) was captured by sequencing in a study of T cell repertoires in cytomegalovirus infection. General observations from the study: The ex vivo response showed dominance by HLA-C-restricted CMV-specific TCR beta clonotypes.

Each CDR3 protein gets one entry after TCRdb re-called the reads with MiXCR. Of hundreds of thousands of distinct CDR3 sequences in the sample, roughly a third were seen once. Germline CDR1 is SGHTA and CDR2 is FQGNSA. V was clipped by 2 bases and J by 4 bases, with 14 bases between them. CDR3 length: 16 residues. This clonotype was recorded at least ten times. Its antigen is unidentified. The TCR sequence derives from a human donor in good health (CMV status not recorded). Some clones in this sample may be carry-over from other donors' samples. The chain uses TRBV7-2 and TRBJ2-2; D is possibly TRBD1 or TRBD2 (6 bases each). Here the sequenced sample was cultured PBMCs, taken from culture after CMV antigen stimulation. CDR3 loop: CASSLSSGGSTGELFF. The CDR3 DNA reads TGTGCCAGCAGCTTAAGTTCCGGGGGCAGCACCGGGGAGCTGTTTTTT.